These T cell receptor beta chains were read from a single sample in a study of blood T cell repertoires in COVID-19. Sequencing was performed with immunoSEQ multiplex PCR; in TCRdb, only in-frame clones are kept and a portion is missing. Of roughly 43,000 clones listed, around 83% were seen once; the top ten hold around 3.1%. Sequencing was performed on PBMCs or T cells enriched from blood (not recorded which). The receptors were gathered from a woman in her fifties or sixties who had recovered from COVID-19. Both conserved end residues are part of each CDR3.

V	J	CDR3
TRBV19	TRBJ2-5	CASSIRTGGETQYF
TRBV2	TRBJ2-6	CASRRERARSGANVLTF
TRBV30	TRBJ1-2	CAWSGFRGQGTSNYGYTF
TRBV6-6	TRBJ2-1	CASRHRDRAGNEQFF
TRBV6-1	TRBJ2-2	CASSEFGTKNTGELFF
TRBV6-1	TRBJ1-4	CASSEIPGKLFF
TRBV19	TRBJ2-7	CASSRTSGYEQYF
TRBV19	TRBJ1-5	CASSIRSAGASQPQHF
TRBV19	TRBJ1-2	CASSQDYGYTF
TRBV29-1	TRBJ2-4	CSVESRAKNIQYF
TRBV6-5	TRBJ2-5	CASRMQLAAQETQYF